What follows is one T cell receptor beta chain and its context. This sample was included in a study of shared T cell receptors in the human thymus. From germline, CDR1 is LGHNA and CDR2 YSLEER. CDR3 length equals 16 residues. J was trimmed by 2 bases and V by 1 base; bases with no gene match: 6. The assay was immunoSEQ multiplex PCR, and TCRdb's table has in-frame clones only and misses some. The sample consists of roughly 560,000 clones, around three quarters of them appearing once. These data also formed part of another study, on human thymus T cells. According to that study: Infants served as donors; they were healthy and Finnish and were having corrective surgery for congenital heart defects. The thymus was resected at corrective cardiac surgery. Unrelated individuals reportedly shared highly overlapping thymic TCR repertoires.

This TCR derives from a boy in the first two years of life with a congenital heart defect. Sequencing was done on a sample of thymocytes. The chain uses TRBV4-3 and TRBJ2-7; 9 bases match TRBD1. CDR3 region: CASSQGAGTGTYEQYF. Here the CDR3 DNA reads TGCGCCAGCAGCCAAGGAGCCGGGACAGGGACCTACGAGCAGTACTTC.